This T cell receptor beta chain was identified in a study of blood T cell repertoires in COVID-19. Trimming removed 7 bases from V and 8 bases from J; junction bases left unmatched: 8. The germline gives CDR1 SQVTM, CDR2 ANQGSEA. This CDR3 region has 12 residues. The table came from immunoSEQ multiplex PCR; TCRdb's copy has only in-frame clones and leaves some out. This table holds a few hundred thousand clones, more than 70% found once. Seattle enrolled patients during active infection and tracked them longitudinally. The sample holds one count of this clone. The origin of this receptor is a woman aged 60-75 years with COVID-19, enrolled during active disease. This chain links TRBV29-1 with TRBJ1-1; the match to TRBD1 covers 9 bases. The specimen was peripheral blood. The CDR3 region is CSAGQGFGEAFF. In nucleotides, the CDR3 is TGCAGCGCCGGACAGGGGTTCGGGGAAGCTTTCTTT. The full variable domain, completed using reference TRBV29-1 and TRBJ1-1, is SAVISQKPSRDICQRGTSLTIQCQVDSQVTMMFWYRQQPGQSLTLIATANQGSEATYESGFVIDKFPISRPNLTFSTLTVSNMSPEDSSIYLCSAGQGFGEAFFGQGTRLTVV.